Presented here are 22 T cell receptor beta chains from one specimen sequenced in a study of blood T cells in healthy people across ages. For the second PCR, which ran for about 6 to 11 cycles, a sample-barcoded 5' primer and a J-beta primer mix were used. TCRdb recomputed calls from the 5' RACE reads with MiXCR, one row per CDR3 protein. The sample has hundreds of thousands of distinct CDR3 sequences; 24% are singletons. The sample was also linked to a second study, of T cells of mothers and their children.

Sequenced sample: blood. The receptor set was obtained from a boy aged 5 to 17 in good health.

V is TRBV10-3 and J is TRBJ2-5, with 7 bases fitting TRBD1. The CDR3 has 13 amino acids. The germline V gene encodes CDR1 ENHRY and CDR2 SYGVKD. With 6 bases clipped from V and 1 base from J, the junction kept 2 bases outside the gene matches. This chain's CDR3 is CAIRGTAQETQYF. The CDR3 DNA reads TGTGCCATCAGAGGGACAGCCCAAGAGACCCAGTACTTC.

This clonotype has at least ten counts. The chain combines TRBV4-2 with TRBJ2-5, with 10 bases that match TRBD2. Germline loops: CDR1 LGHNA, CDR2 YNFKEQ. The CDR3 covers 17 residues. With V trimmed by 3 bases and J by 3 bases, 10 bases remained unmatched. In nucleotides, the CDR3 is TGTGCCAGCAGCCATCGTACCAGCGGGAGGGTCGAAGAGACCCAGTACTTC. This codes for CASSHRTSGRVEETQYF.

V gene TRBV27 combines with J gene TRBJ2-2, with TRBD1 matching 9 bases. J was trimmed by 7 bases and V by 3 bases; bases with no gene match: 12. This CDR3 has 17 amino acids. Germline V gene data show CDR1 as MNHEY and CDR2 as SMNVEV (reference sequence). CDR3 sequence reads: CASSFTGGASTGGELFF. The DNA of the CDR3 is TGTGCCAGCAGTTTCACAGGGGGCGCTTCGACCGGCGGGGAGCTGTTTTTT.

The chain recombines TRBV4-3 with TRBJ2-4, with 7 bases lining up with TRBD2. The V segment lost 3 bases and the J segment 11 bases; nucleotides outside the gene matches: 7. CDR3 length equals 13 residues. Germline CDR1 reads LGHNA; CDR2 reads YSLEER. This CDR3 is CASSQSRTSLQYF. The DNA of the CDR3 is TGCGCCAGCAGCCAGTCGAGGACTAGTCTTCAGTACTTC.

This clonotype was found a few times. The V call is TRBV20-1, the J call TRBJ1-3; 8 nucleotides agree with TRBD1. The CDR3 extends over 13 amino acids. Germline CDR1 is DFQATT and CDR2 is SNEGSKA (reference sequence). V gave up 5 bases and J gave up 2 bases; unmatched junction bases: 2. CDR3 residues: CSAPDRAGNTIYF. In DNA form, the CDR3 reads TGCAGTGCTCCGGACAGGGCTGGAAACACCATATATTTT.

V gene TRBV4-3 combines with J gene TRBJ2-2; D perhaps matches TRBD2 (5 bases). The CDR3 covers 16 residues. Germline V gives CDR1 LGHNA, CDR2 YSLEER. Trimming took off 8 bases at V and 4 bases at J, with 20 bases between the two ends. CDR3 DNA sequence: TGCGCCAGCGAACTGGCACGCGGGTCGGGCACCGGGGAGCTGTTTTTT. Its translation: CASELARGSGTGELFF.

As concerns this clonotype: The junction differs from germline at one of its ends, possibly a read error. The chain has TRBV28 and TRBJ2-6; D is perhaps TRBD1 (5 bases). Germline V gene lookup returns CDR1 MDHEN and CDR2 SYDVKM. The length of the CDR3 is 14 residues. The CDR3 DNA is TGTGCCAGCAGGCACAACTCTGGGGCCAACGTCCCGACTTTC. As protein: CASRHNSGANVPTF.

This clonotype appeared many times. The chain is built from TRBV7-2 and TRBJ2-1; D perhaps matches TRBD1 (6 bases). Trimming removed 5 bases from V and 8 bases from J, with 16 bases in between. The CDR3 runs 14 residues. Germline CDR1 is SGHTA and CDR2 is FQGNSA. The CDR3 coding sequence is TGTGCCAGCAGCCAAGACAGGCTCCTTCATGAGCAGTTCTTC. This gives the protein CASSQDRLLHEQFF.

This clonotype was observed a few times. The chain links TRBV5-5 to TRBJ1-4; D gene unclear. Germline V gene data show CDR1 as SGHKS and CDR2 as YYEKEE (reference sequence). This CDR3 is built from 15 residues. V gave up 4 bases and J gave up 2 bases, with 12 bases separating them. The CDR3 bases are TGTGCCAGCAGCACTGGACTCCCGACTAATGAAAAACTGTTTTTT. It specifies CASSTGLPTNEKLFF.

This clonotype occurred a few times. The gene calls are TRBV5-1 and TRBJ1-2; D might be TRBD1 (6 bases). Germline values: CDR1 SGHRS, CDR2 YFSETQ. This CDR3 region has 16 residues. V lost 4 bases, J lost 3 bases, and 19 bases lay in between. CDR3 nucleotide sequence: TGCGCCAGCAGCCCGGGACAACAGGGTTTTGACTATGGCTACACCTTC. This codes for CASSPGQQGFDYGYTF.

This clonotype was seen a few times. The rearrangement links TRBV5-6 to TRBJ2-5, with a tentative D call TRBD2 (6 bases). The DNA end is a closer match to TRBJ2-1, so the J assignment may be wrong. The CDR3 spans 14 residues. Germline CDR1 reads SGHDT; CDR2 reads YYEEEE. CDR3 bases: TGTGCCAGCATGTGGCGGGGCATATACAATGAGCAGTTCTTC. It codes for CASMWRGIYNEQFF.

The J gene is TRBJ2-5, the V gene TRBV11-2; D is possibly TRBD2 (5 bases). The end of the DNA is better explained by TRBJ2-1, so the J call may be wrong. Germline V gene data show CDR1 as SGHAT and CDR2 as FQNNGV. This CDR3 contains 16 residues. This CDR3 is CASSLGPPRTGNEQFF. The CDR3 region has the DNA TGTGCCAGCAGCTTAGGCCCACCTAGGACTGGCAATGAGCAGTTCTTC.

This clonotype was detected a few times. The chain combines TRBV9 with TRBJ2-5; a possible D gene is TRBD1 (5 bases). V was trimmed by 0 bases and J by 2 bases, leaving 8 bases between them. Germline V gene data show CDR1 as SGDLS and CDR2 as YYNGEE. The CDR3 length is 14 residues. CDR3 bases: TGTGCCAGCAGCGTAGGCAGGGTACAAGAGACCCAGTACTTC. As protein: CASSVGRVQETQYF.

The chain uses TRBV28 and TRBJ1-4, with TRBD1 matching over 7 bases. V lost 4 bases and J lost 7; bases outside the gene matches: 12. The CDR3 has 16 residues. Germline CDR1 reads MDHEN; CDR2 reads SYDVKM. The CDR3 DNA reads as TGTGCCAGCAGTTACCCCCAGGGGGGGTCGGCTGAAAAACTGTTTTTT. Amino acid sequence: CASSYPQGGSAEKLFF.

This clonotype was recorded a few times. This chain uses TRBV5-1 with TRBJ2-5, with TRBD2 matching over 7 bases. The end of the DNA fits TRBJ2-1 better, so the J call may be wrong. Germline V gives CDR1 SGHRS, CDR2 YFSETQ. The CDR3 is 14 residues long. The CDR3 sequence: CASSLGRGFDEQFF. CDR3 coding DNA: TGCGCCAGCAGCTTGGGGCGGGGGTTCGATGAGCAGTTCTTC.

Many counts were recorded for this clonotype. The V and J genes are TRBV7-9 and TRBJ1-5; D might be TRBD1 (5 bases). This CDR3 contains 14 residues. Germline-derived CDR1 and CDR2 are SEHNR and FQNEAQ (reference sequence). The V and J ends lost 3 bases and 4 bases respectively, with 10 bases between them. CDR3 sequence reads: CASSFDSANQPQHF. CDR3 coding DNA: TGTGCCAGCAGCTTCGACAGCGCTAATCAGCCCCAGCATTTT.

The V and J genes are TRBV12-3 or TRBV12-4 and TRBJ2-7; tentatively, D is TRBD1 (5 bases). V lost 2 bases to trimming and J lost 4 bases, with 15 bases between them. This CDR3 has 15 amino acids. The CDR3 bases are TGTGCCAGCAGTTTACAGGGTCGGGCGTCGTACGAGCAGTACTTC. Encoded protein: CASSLQGRASYEQYF.

V and J are TRBV6-1 and TRBJ2-5; possibly TRBD1 or TRBD2 for D (6 bases each). The CDR3 runs 15 residues. Germline values: CDR1 MNHNS, CDR2 SASEGT. The ends were cut back, 2 bases at V and 5 bases at J, with 15 bases in the middle. In DNA, the CDR3 is TGTGCCAGCAGTGAATCTGGGGGGCAGGAGGAGACCCAGTACTTC. It specifies CASSESGGQEETQYF.

This clonotype appeared a few times. This chain links TRBV7-2 with TRBJ1-2; TRBD1 matches at 9 bases. The CDR3 length is 15 residues. The junction had 7 bases not matched to a gene; V was cut back by 5 bases and J by 3 bases. Germline assignment: CDR1 SGHTA and CDR2 FQGNSA. CDR3 DNA: TGTGCCAGCAGCGTAACAGGGGGCGCCTACTATGGCTACACCTTC. Protein: CASSVTGGAYYGYTF.

This clonotype was counted only a few times. The genes are TRBV7-3 and TRBJ2-3; 7 positions match TRBD2. This CDR3 comprises 15 residues. The trim removed 2 bases at V and 3 bases at J, leaving 5 bases unmatched. Germline CDR1 is SGHTA and CDR2 is FQGTGA. This CDR3 is CASSLELARTDTQYF. CDR3 nucleotides: TGTGCCAGCAGCTTAGAACTAGCGAGGACAGATACGCAGTATTTT.

The chain combines TRBV11-3 with TRBJ2-3; 9 nucleotides line up with TRBD2. The germline CDR1 and CDR2 sequences are SGHNT and YENEEA. J was trimmed by 5 bases and V by 1 base; bases with no gene match: 4. The CDR3 covers 15 residues. For the CDR3, the DNA is TGTGCCAGCAGCTTAGGATCGACTAGCGGAGATACGCAGTATTTT. This translates into CASSLGSTSGDTQYF.

This clonotype appeared a few times. The genes are TRBV21-1 and TRBJ2-2. TRBV21-1 is deemed a pseudogene. This CDR3 region has 13 residues. The CDR3 coding sequence is TGTGCCAGCAGCAACCAGAACACCGGGGAGCTGTTTTTT. Protein sequence: CASSNQNTGELFF.